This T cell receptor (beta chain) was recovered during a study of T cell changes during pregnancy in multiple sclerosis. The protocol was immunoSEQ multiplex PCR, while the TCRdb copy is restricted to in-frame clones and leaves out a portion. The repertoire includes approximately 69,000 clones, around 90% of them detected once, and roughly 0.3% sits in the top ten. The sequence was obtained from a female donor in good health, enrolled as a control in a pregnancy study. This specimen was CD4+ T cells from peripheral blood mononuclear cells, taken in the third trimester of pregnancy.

As DNA, the CDR3 is TGCGCCAGCAGCCAAGATCAGCGGGATGGCTACACCTTC. It codes for CASSQDQRDGYTF. The chain combines TRBV4-1 with TRBJ1-2; D ambiguous. The CDR3 has 13 amino acids. CDR1 and CDR2 from the germline V gene are MGHRA and YSYEKL. V shed 0 bases and J shed 6 bases, with 8 bases lying between them.